These 3 T cell receptor beta chains were all obtained from the same sample, sequenced in a study of blood T cell repertoires in COVID-19. The repertoire was sequenced with immunoSEQ multiplex PCR; TCRdb's copy has only in-frame clones and lacks some. The table shows hundreds of thousands of clones, with approximately 81% occurring only once. Sequencing input: peripheral blood. The receptor set was obtained from a woman aged 80 or over with acute or convalescent COVID-19.

The chain couples TRBV19 to TRBJ1-2, with D possibly being TRBD1 (6 bases). CDR1 LNHDA and CDR2 SQIVND come from the germline V gene (reference sequence). V lost 3 bases, J lost 4 bases, and 9 bases lay in between. CDR3 length: 13 amino acids. CDR3 sequence: CASSIGQIYGYTF. The CDR3 region has the DNA TGTGCCAGTAGTATCGGACAGATCTATGGCTACACCTTC.

CDR3 sequence (DNA): TGCGCCAGCAGCCAAGAGCGGAGGGTGGGTGGCTACACCTTC. It encodes CASSQERRVGGYTF. The chain recombines TRBV4-3 with TRBJ1-2; D is undetermined. Germline CDR1 LGHNA, CDR2 YSLEER. The germline V and J ends were trimmed by 0 bases and 7 bases, with 12 bases remaining between them. This CDR3 comprises 14 residues.

This clone has a handful of counts. The rearrangement joins TRBV5-1 to TRBJ1-2, with 9 bases fitting TRBD1. The CDR3 is made up of 14 amino acids. V dropped 4 bases and J dropped 1; count of bases not matched to a gene: 2. From germline, CDR1 is SGHRS and CDR2 YFSETQ. The CDR3 sequence: CASSRGQGNYGYTF. In DNA, the CDR3 is TGCGCCAGCAGCAGGGGACAGGGTAACTATGGCTACACCTTC.